The 2 T cell receptor beta chains below were found in one sample sequenced in a study of cytomegalovirus exposure and HLA in healthy donors. The PCR made use of 60 Vbeta and 13 Jbeta primers. Sequencing was performed with immunoSEQ multiplex PCR; in TCRdb, only in-frame clones are kept and a portion is missing. The sample consists of 170,000 or so clones, approximately 80% of them appearing once. Specimen: PBMCs. The receptors were gathered from a woman in her twenties or thirties in good health and CMV-seronegative.

The rearrangement links TRBV2 to TRBJ2-3; tentatively, D is TRBD2 (5 bases). V was clipped by 7 bases and J by 13 bases, with 21 bases between them. The CDR3 covers 13 residues. In germline, CDR1 is SNHLY, CDR2 FYNNEI. The CDR3 bases are TGTGCCAGCAATGAGCGCGAAATCGGGGTGGAGTATTTT. Amino acid sequence: CASNEREIGVEYF.

This clone was counted once. The chain combines TRBV11-2 with TRBJ2-1; TRBD2 matches at 11 bases. The length of the CDR3 is 15 residues. Trimming removed 4 bases from V and 3 bases from J; junction bases left unmatched: 2. In germline, CDR1 is SGHAT, CDR2 FQNNGV. The DNA for the CDR3 is TGTGCCAGCAGCTCGGGGACTAGCGGCTACAATGAGCAGTTCTTC. Protein: CASSSGTSGYNEQFF.